This entry is about one TCR beta chain. This sample was taken from a study of radiotherapy plus CTLA-4 blockade in lung cancer. TCRdb keeps only in-frame clones here, not all; method: immunoSEQ multiplex PCR. The sample contains 100,000 or so clones, around 80% of which appear only once. CDR1 and CDR2 (germline): MDHEN, SYDVKM. Losses at the gene ends were 6 bases for V and 3 bases for J; bases not matched to a gene: 8. CDR3 size: 16 residues. This TCR was recovered from a human donor with non-small cell lung cancer that progressed on radiotherapy plus ipilimumab. The rearrangement uses TRBV28 and TRBJ2-7, with TRBD2 identical over 13 bases. The sample here was peripheral blood, taken from a patient treated with radiotherapy plus ipilimumab. CDR3 protein: CASREGGTSGIYEQYF. The CDR3 nucleotides read TGTGCCAGCAGGGAGGGTGGGACTAGCGGGATCTACGAGCAGTACTTC. Using reference TRBV28 and TRBJ2-7 for the parts outside the CDR3, the full variable domain is DVKVTQSSRYLVKRTGEKVFLECVQDMDHENMFWYRQDPGLGLRLIYFSYDVKMKEKGDIPEGYSVSREKKERFSLILESASTNQTSMYLCASREGGTSGIYEQYFGPGTRLTVT.